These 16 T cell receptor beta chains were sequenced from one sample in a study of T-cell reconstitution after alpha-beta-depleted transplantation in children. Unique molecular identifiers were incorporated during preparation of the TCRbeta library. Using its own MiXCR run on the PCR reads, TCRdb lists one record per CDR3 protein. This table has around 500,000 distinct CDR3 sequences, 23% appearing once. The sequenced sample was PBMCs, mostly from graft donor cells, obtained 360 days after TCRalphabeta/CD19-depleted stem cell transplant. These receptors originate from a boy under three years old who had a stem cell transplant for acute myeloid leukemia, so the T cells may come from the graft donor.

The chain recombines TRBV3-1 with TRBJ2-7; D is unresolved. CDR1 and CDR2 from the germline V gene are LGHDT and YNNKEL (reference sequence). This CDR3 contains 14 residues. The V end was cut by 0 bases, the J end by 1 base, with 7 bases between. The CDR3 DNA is TGTGCCAGCAGCCAAGATTCTTGTTCCTACGAGCAGTACGTC. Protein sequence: CASSQDSCSYEQYV.

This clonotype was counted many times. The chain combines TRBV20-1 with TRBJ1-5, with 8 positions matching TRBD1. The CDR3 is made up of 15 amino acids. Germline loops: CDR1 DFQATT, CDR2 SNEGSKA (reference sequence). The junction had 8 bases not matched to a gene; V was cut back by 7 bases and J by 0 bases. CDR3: CSGNTGGYSNQPQHF. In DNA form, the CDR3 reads TGCAGTGGTAACACAGGGGGGTATAGCAATCAGCCCCAGCATTTT.

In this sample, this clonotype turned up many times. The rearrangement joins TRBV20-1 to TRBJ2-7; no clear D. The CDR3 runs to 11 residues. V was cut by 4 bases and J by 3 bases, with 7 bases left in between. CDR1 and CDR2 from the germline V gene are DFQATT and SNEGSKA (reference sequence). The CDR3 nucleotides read TGCAGTGCTATCGAAAGCTACGAGCAGTACTTC. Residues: CSAIESYEQYF.

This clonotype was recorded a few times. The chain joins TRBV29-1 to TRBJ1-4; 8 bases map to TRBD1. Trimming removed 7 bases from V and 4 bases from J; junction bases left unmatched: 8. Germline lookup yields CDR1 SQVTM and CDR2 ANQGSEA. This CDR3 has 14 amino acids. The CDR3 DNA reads TGCAGCGCGTGGACGGACAGGGTTAATGAAAAACTGTTTTTT. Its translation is CSAWTDRVNEKLFF.

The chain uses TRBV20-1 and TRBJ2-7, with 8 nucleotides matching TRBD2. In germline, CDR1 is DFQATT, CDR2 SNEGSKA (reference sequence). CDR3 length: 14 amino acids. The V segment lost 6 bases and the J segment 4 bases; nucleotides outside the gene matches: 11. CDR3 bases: TGCAGTGCCCTGGGGCTAGCGGGTGAATACGAGCAGTACTTC. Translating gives CSALGLAGEYEQYF.

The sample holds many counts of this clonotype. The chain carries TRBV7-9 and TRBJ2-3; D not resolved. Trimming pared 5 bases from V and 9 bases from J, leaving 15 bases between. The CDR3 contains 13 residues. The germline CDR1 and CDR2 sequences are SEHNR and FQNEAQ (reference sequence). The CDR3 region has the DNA TGTGCCAGCAGCATCGGACCTACTCAGACGCAGTATTTT. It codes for CASSIGPTQTQYF.

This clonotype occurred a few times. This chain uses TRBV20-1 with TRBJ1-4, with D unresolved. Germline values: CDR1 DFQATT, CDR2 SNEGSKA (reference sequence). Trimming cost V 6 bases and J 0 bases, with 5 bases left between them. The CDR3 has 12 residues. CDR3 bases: TGCAGTGCCATCTCAACTAATGAAAAACTGTTTTTT. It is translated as CSAISTNEKLFF.

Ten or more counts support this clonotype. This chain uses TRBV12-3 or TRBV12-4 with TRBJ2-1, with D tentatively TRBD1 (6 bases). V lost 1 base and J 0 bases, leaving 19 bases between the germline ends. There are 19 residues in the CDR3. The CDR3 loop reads CASSLVTPITGSSYNEQFF. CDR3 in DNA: TGTGCCAGCAGTTTAGTTACCCCCATTACAGGGAGCTCCTACAATGAGCAGTTCTTC.

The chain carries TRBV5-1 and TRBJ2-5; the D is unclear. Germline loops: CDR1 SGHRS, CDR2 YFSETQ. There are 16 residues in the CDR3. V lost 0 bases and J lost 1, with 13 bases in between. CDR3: CASSLVAARTQETQYF. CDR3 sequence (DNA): TGCGCCAGCAGCTTGGTGGCAGCCCGTACCCAAGAGACCCAGTACTTC.

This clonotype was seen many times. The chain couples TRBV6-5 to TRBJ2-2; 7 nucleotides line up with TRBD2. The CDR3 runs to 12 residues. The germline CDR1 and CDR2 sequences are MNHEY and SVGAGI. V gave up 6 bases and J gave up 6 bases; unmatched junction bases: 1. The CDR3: CASSRGAGELFF. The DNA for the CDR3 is TGTGCCAGCAGCCGGGGGGCCGGGGAGCTGTTTTTT.

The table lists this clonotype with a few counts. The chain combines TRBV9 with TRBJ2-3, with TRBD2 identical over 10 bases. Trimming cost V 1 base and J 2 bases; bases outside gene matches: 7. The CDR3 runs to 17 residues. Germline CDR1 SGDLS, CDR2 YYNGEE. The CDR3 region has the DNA TGTGCCAGCAGCGTAAATCAGCGGGGGGGATCCACAGATACGCAGTATTTT. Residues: CASSVNQRGGSTDTQYF.

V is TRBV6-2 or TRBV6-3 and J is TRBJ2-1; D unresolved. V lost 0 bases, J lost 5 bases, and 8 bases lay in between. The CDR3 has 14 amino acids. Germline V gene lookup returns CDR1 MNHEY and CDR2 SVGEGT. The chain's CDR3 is CASSYSSRDNEQFF. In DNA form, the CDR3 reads TGTGCCAGCAGTTACTCATCCCGGGACAATGAGCAGTTCTTC.

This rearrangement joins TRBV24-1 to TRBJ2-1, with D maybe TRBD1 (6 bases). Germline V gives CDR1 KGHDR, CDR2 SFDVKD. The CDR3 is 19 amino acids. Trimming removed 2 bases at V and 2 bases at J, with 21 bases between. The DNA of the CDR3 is TGTGCCACCAGTGATTGGGGGACATGGGGCGGCAGCGCCTACAATGAGCAGTTCTTC. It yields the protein CATSDWGTWGGSAYNEQFF.

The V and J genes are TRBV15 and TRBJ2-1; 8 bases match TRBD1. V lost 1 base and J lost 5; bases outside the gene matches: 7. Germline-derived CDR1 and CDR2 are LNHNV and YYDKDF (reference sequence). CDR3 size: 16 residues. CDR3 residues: CATSRARDRRDNEQFF. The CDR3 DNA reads TGTGCCACCAGCAGAGCCCGGGACAGGAGAGACAATGAGCAGTTCTTC.

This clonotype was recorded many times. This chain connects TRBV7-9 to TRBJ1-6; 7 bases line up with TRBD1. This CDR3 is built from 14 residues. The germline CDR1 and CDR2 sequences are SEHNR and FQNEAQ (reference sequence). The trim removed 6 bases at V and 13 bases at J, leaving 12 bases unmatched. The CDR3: CASRPTGAIGPLHF. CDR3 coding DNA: TGTGCCAGCAGACCCACAGGGGCTATAGGTCCCCTCCACTTT.

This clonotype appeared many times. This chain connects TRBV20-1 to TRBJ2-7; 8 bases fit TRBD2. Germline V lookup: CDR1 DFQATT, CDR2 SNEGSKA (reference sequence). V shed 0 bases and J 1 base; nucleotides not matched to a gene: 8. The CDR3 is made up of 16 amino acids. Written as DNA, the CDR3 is TGCAGTGCTAGAGATGCCCGACTAGCGTTTTCCTACGAGCAGTACTTC. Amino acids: CSARDARLAFSYEQYF.